This T cell receptor beta chain was observed in a study of response to subunit inactivated influenza vaccine. Study-level findings and limits: Authors suggested each seasonal influenza vaccination recruits few new T cells.

TCRdb called the RT-PCR reads again in MiXCR, with one record for every CDR3 protein. The sample contains 400,000 to 650,000 distinct CDR3 sequences, 6% to 9% of which appear only once. This CDR3 comprises 15 residues. The V and J ends lost 6 bases and 2 bases respectively, with 17 bases between them. Germline-derived CDR1 and CDR2 are MNHEY and SVGEGT. Concerning this clonotype: Its antigen remains unidentified.

The sequence was obtained from a man aged 45 to 70 who received an inactivated influenza vaccine. This chain links TRBV6-2 or TRBV6-3 with TRBJ2-7; D is possibly TRBD1 or TRBD2 (5 bases each). The starting material was PBMCs from blood, obtained around 25 months after vaccination. The chain's CDR3 is CASRPEGIFTYEQYF. The CDR3 DNA sequence: TGTGCCAGCAGACCAGAGGGGATCTTTACCTACGAGCAGTACTTC.